The next 10 T cell receptor beta chains were all read from a single sample in a study of post-analysis software for immune sequencing data. General study points: Five or six TRBV segments, TRBV5-6, TRBV5-1 and TRBV20-1 among them, were found more frequent in patients than controls.

TCR beta cDNA libraries had unique molecular identifiers. TCRdb reprocessed the PCR reads with MiXCR, giving one entry per CDR3 protein. This sample has hundreds of thousands of distinct CDR3 sequences; 25% to 30% occur once, and the top ten carry roughly 0.53%. These receptors have no known antigen. Sequencing was performed on blood. Every receptor here comes from a girl aged 5-17 years with multiple sclerosis.

V usage is TRBV6-1 and J usage is TRBJ2-7, with a weak D call TRBD2 (6 bases). Trimming removed 7 bases from V and 0 bases from J, with 28 bases in between. The CDR3 covers 19 residues. Germline CDR1 reads MNHNS; CDR2 reads SASEGT. The CDR3 loop reads CASKGPRGFGGDSSYEQYF. The CDR3 nucleotides read TGTGCCAGCAAAGGACCGAGGGGTTTCGGCGGGGATAGCTCCTACGAGCAGTACTTC.

Comment on this clonotype: This may arise from a read error, as a much more abundant clone is one base away. The CDR3 carries no conserved terminal phenylalanine or tryptophan, so it likely arises from a read error. The rearrangement joins TRBV20-1 to TRBJ2-5; 7 bases agree with TRBD1. The tail of the sequence fits TRBJ2-4 better, so the J call may be wrong. Per germline, CDR1 DFQATT and CDR2 SNEGSKA (reference sequence). CDR3 length: 13 residues. Written as DNA, the CDR3 is TGCAGTGCTAGGAGACAGGGTCAAAACATTCAGTACTGC. The encoded protein is CSARRQGQNIQYC.

This clonotype occurred a few times. The V call is TRBV10-1, the J call TRBJ2-6; the D call may be TRBD1 or TRBD2 (5 bases each). This CDR3 comprises 17 residues. CDR1 and CDR2 from the germline V gene are WNHNN and SYGVQD (reference sequence). The ends were cut back, 3 bases at V and 4 bases at J, with 16 bases in the middle. CDR3 residues: CASSDSPVGTGANVLTF. CDR3 bases: TGCGCCAGCAGTGATTCGCCCGTGGGGACCGGGGCCAACGTCCTGACTTTC.

This chain uses TRBV20-1 with TRBJ2-3, with D maybe TRBD2 (5 bases). Germline assignment: CDR1 DFQATT and CDR2 SNEGSKA (reference sequence). The CDR3 is made up of 12 amino acids. Trimming removed 7 bases at V and 6 bases at J, with 14 bases between. The CDR3 here is CSVEGRRDTQYF. The CDR3 coding sequence is TGCAGTGTTGAGGGCCGCCGGGATACGCAGTATTTT.

This sequence joins TRBV10-3 and TRBJ2-3; D might be TRBD2 (5 bases). There are 11 residues in the CDR3. V lost 10 bases, J lost 3 bases, and 8 bases lay in between. Germline V lookup: CDR1 ENHRY, CDR2 SYGVKD. For the CDR3, the DNA is TGTGCCACCTCGGGGACAGATACGCAGTATTTT. This gives the protein CATSGTDTQYF.

In DNA, the CDR3 is TGTGCCAGCAGCTCCCAAGGACTAGCGGGAGATGGTGAGCAGTTCTTC. Translating it yields CASSSQGLAGDGEQFF. The rearrangement joins TRBV7-6 to TRBJ2-1; TRBD2 matches 13 bases. This CDR3 has 16 residues. J was trimmed by 9 bases and V by 4 bases; bases with no gene match: 9. Germline loops: CDR1 SGHVS, CDR2 FNYEAQ.

In its sample, this clonotype was seen a few times. The chain uses TRBV10-3 and TRBJ2-3; D remains unclear. Trimming shortened V by 0 bases and J by 4 bases, and 11 bases separated the two germline ends. The CDR3 loop spans 15 amino acids. Germline V gene sequence: CDR1 ENHRY, CDR2 SYGVKD. The CDR3 loop reads CAISESGIASDTQYF. Written as DNA, the CDR3 is TGTGCCATCAGTGAGTCGGGAATAGCTTCAGATACGCAGTATTTT.

This clonotype has more than one count but fewer than ten. The gene calls are TRBV20-1 and TRBJ1-2; 7 bases fit TRBD1. CDR1 DFQATT and CDR2 SNEGSKA come from the germline V gene (reference sequence). The CDR3 loop spans 13 amino acids. V lost 5 bases to trimming and J lost 1 base; unmatched junction nucleotides: 4. This chain's CDR3 is CSAGRQGNYGYTF. CDR3 DNA: TGCAGTGCTGGTAGACAGGGTAACTATGGCTACACCTTC.

The chain links TRBV7-9 to TRBJ2-1; D unresolved. This CDR3 comprises 12 residues. CDR1 and CDR2 from the germline V gene are SEHNR and FQNEAQ (reference sequence). Trimming cost V 5 bases and J 8 bases, with 10 bases left between them. This CDR3 reads CASSPSVHEQFF. CDR3 bases: TGTGCCAGCAGCCCCTCTGTTCATGAGCAGTTCTTC.

In its sample, this clonotype was seen a few times. The V and J genes are TRBV20-1 and TRBJ1-2, with 9 bases identical to TRBD1. The junction had 10 bases not matched to a gene; V was cut back by 6 bases and J by 2 bases. This CDR3 has 15 amino acids. CDR1 is DFQATT, CDR2 SNEGSKA, per germline (reference sequence). The CDR3 reads CSAMRPGTGNYGYTF. The CDR3 DNA sequence: TGCAGTGCCATGAGGCCCGGGACAGGGAACTATGGCTACACCTTC.